One and the same sample provided the 15 T cell receptor beta chains below, sequenced in a study of blood T cells in healthy people across ages. A sample-barcoded 5' primer and a J-beta primer mix were used in a second PCR of roughly 7 to 11 cycles. TCRdb ran MiXCR on the 5' RACE reads and lists one entry per CDR3 protein. The data show roughly 2 million distinct CDR3 sequences, with roughly 49% seen just once and less than 2.5% held by the top ten. Material for sequencing was blood. Receptors were obtained from a woman between 35 and 50 years old in good health.

The gene calls are TRBV12-3 or TRBV12-4 and TRBJ1-4; D is undetermined. The CDR3 totals 11 residues. Trimming stripped 8 bases from V and 6 bases from J, with 7 bases between. The CDR3 DNA reads as TGTGCCAGCCGACGATATGAAAAACTGTTTTTT. Its translation: CASRRYEKLFF.

The chain is built from TRBV6-6 and TRBJ2-5; either TRBD1 or TRBD2 may supply D (5 bases each). Trimming cost V 2 bases and J 11 bases, with 21 bases left between them. This CDR3 comprises 15 residues. The germline gives CDR1 MNHNY, CDR2 SVGAGI (reference sequence). The CDR3 DNA follows: TGTGCCAGCAGTTACGACGGGACCTCAGGGAGTGAGCAGTACTTC. This gives the protein CASSYDGTSGSEQYF.

In DNA, the CDR3 is TGCGCCAGCAGCTCTGGACTAGCGGGGCCTCCCAGCTCCTACGAGCAGTACTTC. Protein product: CASSSGLAGPPSSYEQYF. The chain joins TRBV5-1 to TRBJ2-7; TRBD2 matches 12 bases. CDR1 is SGHRS, CDR2 YFSETQ, per germline. V shed 3 bases, J shed 0 bases, and the junction held 10 bases outside the gene matches. The CDR3 is 18 residues long.

This clonotype has just a few counts. The chain is built from TRBV6-2 or TRBV6-3 and TRBJ2-3; 11 nucleotides agree with TRBD2. The CDR3 spans 16 residues. The ends lost 0 bases at V and 5 bases at J; junction bases unmatched: 4. Germline values: CDR1 MNHEY, CDR2 SVGEGT. The CDR3 loop reads CASSYSGLAGGDTQYF. The DNA of the CDR3 is TGTGCCAGCAGTTACTCTGGGCTAGCGGGGGGAGATACGCAGTATTTT.

J is TRBJ2-3 and V is TRBV11-2, with TRBD2 matching over 8 bases. This CDR3 is 16 amino acids long. With V trimmed by 3 bases and J by 6 bases, 11 bases remained unmatched. Germline lookup yields CDR1 SGHAT and CDR2 FQNNGV. CDR3 DNA sequence: TGTGCCAGCAGCTTCGGAACTAGGGCGGGGGGTGATACGCAGTATTTT. It codes for CASSFGTRAGGDTQYF.

This clonotype has only a few counts. The chain uses TRBV27 and TRBJ2-7; 7 nucleotides match TRBD2. The germline V gene has CDR1 MNHEY and CDR2 SMNVEV (reference sequence). This CDR3 is built from 14 residues. V shed 0 bases and J 4 bases; nucleotides not matched to a gene: 3. CDR3 nucleotide sequence: TGTGCCAGCAGTTTATCCCCCGGGGGGTACGAGCAGTACTTC. Its protein product is CASSLSPGGYEQYF.

This clonotype showed up just once. The CDR3 DNA follows: TGCGCCAGCAGCTTCTCACTAGCGGGGGGACGCACAGATACGCAGTATTTT. It encodes CASSFSLAGGRTDTQYF. The rearrangement links TRBV5-1 to TRBJ2-3; the match to TRBD2 covers 12 bases. J lost 1 base, V lost 2 bases, and 5 bases had no gene match. Germline CDR1 is SGHRS and CDR2 is YFSETQ. This CDR3 is built from 17 residues.

The V call is TRBV14, the J call TRBJ2-1; D is uncertain. V was trimmed by 0 bases and J by 8 bases, leaving 8 bases between them. Germline V gene data show CDR1 as SGHDN and CDR2 as FVKESK. This CDR3 is 13 amino acids long. The CDR3 nucleotides are TGTGCCAGCAGCCAAGAACCAGGCGATGAGCAGTTCTTC. Protein: CASSQEPGDEQFF.

The V call is TRBV28, the J call TRBJ2-7; D unclear. Germline values: CDR1 MDHEN, CDR2 SYDVKM. The V end was cut by 3 bases, the J end by 0 bases, with 18 bases between. The CDR3 loop spans 17 amino acids. The CDR3 sequence: CASSLTAKGPFSYEQYF. The DNA of the CDR3 is TGTGCCAGCAGTTTGACCGCCAAAGGACCGTTCTCCTACGAGCAGTACTTC.

The chain joins TRBV9 to TRBJ2-2, with TRBD2 identical over 8 bases. This CDR3 is built from 16 residues. Germline CDR1 and CDR2: SGDLS and YYNGEE. Trimming took 0 bases from V and 5 from J; bases not matched to a gene: 6. The CDR3 spells CASSVVVAGRTGELFF. As DNA, the CDR3 is TGTGCCAGCAGCGTAGTTGTAGCGGGGAGGACCGGGGAGCTGTTTTTT. The whole variable domain, remainder taken from reference TRBV9 and TRBJ2-2, is DSGVTQTPKHLITATGQRVTLRCSPRSGDLSVYWYQQSLDQGLQFLIQYYNGEERAKGNILERFSAQQFPDLHSELNLSSLELGDSALYFCASSVVVAGRTGELFFGEGSRLTVL.

This sequence joins TRBV7-2 and TRBJ2-1; D might be TRBD1 (7 bases). Trimming took 2 bases from V and 8 from J, leaving 16 bases between them. CDR1 and CDR2 (germline): SGHTA, FQGNSA. The CDR3 runs to 15 residues. The CDR3 DNA sequence: TGTGCCAGCAGCTTACGGCCAGGGGGGTTGGATGAGCAGTTCTTC. It translates to CASSLRPGGLDEQFF.

V usage is TRBV27 and J usage is TRBJ1-1, with a possible D match to TRBD1 (6 bases). The CDR3 is 15 residues long. Trimming took off 8 bases at V and 0 bases at J, with 16 bases between the two ends. CDR1 is MNHEY, CDR2 SMNVEV, per germline (reference sequence). This CDR3 reads CASWRQVALNTEAFF. As DNA, the CDR3 is TGTGCCAGCTGGCGACAGGTAGCACTGAACACTGAAGCTTTCTTT.

In this sample, this clonotype turned up a few times. The gene calls are TRBV20-1 and TRBJ2-7, with 10 nucleotides matching TRBD2. The CDR3 spans 14 residues. CDR1 is DFQATT, CDR2 SNEGSKA, per germline (reference sequence). After removal of 5 bases from V and 5 bases from J, the junction contained 9 bases not matched to a gene. This CDR3 is CSAGNPAGGNEQYF. CDR3 coding DNA: TGCAGTGCTGGAAACCCAGCGGGGGGGAACGAGCAGTACTTC.

This clonotype showed up just a few times. This chain links TRBV27 with TRBJ2-6, with D tentatively TRBD2 (6 bases). Looked up from germline, CDR1 is MNHEY and CDR2 is SMNVEV (reference sequence). The V end was cut by 1 base, the J end by 16 bases, with 14 bases between. The CDR3 covers 13 residues. CDR3 in amino acids: CASSLYSGGRLTF. In DNA, the CDR3 is TGTGCCAGCAGTTTATATAGCGGAGGGAGGCTGACTTTC.

The gene calls are TRBV5-1 and TRBJ2-7; D is perhaps TRBD2 (6 bases). In germline, CDR1 is SGHRS, CDR2 YFSETQ. Trimming shortened V by 3 bases and J by 5 bases, and 12 bases separated the two germline ends. The CDR3 length is 13 residues. The CDR3 reads CASSWTGEDEQYF. DNA for the CDR3: TGCGCCAGCAGCTGGACTGGGGAGGACGAGCAGTACTTC.